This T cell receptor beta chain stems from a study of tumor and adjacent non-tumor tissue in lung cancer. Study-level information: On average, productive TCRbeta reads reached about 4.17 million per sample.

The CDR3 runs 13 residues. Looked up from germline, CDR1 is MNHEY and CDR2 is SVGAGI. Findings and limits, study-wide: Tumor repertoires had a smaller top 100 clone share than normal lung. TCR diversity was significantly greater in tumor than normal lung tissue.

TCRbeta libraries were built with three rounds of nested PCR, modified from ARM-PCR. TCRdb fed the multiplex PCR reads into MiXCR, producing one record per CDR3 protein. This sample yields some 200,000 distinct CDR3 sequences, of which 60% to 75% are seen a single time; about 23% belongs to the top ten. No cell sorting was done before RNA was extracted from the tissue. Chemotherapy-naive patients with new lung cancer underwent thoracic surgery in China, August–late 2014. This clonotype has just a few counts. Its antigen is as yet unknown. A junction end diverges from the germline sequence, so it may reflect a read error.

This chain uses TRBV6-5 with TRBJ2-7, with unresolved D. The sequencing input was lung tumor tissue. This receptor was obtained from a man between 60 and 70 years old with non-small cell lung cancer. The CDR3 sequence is CTSSYSTSYEQYF. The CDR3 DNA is TGTACCAGCAGTTACTCGACCAGCTACGAGCAGTATTTC.